The clone carrying this T cell receptor (beta chain) has more than one count but fewer than ten. Antigen specificity is unknown. Trimming removed 3 bases from V and 0 bases from J, with 11 bases in between. Germline V gene data show CDR1 as LNHNV and CDR2 as YYDKDF (reference sequence). CDR3 size: 16 residues. Each CDR3 protein is one row after TCRdb ran MiXCR on the reads. The sample has roughly 80,000 distinct CDR3 sequences; about 40% are singletons. This entry belongs to a study of T cell repertoires in cytomegalovirus infection. Specimen: CD8+ T cells from cultured PBMCs, collected from culture after CMV antigen stimulation. The chain recombines TRBV15 with TRBJ1-4; D not resolved. This clonotype was sampled from a human donor in good health (CMV status not recorded). Some clones in this sample may be carry-over from other donors' samples. Here the CDR3 DNA reads TGTGCCACCAGCAGGAAGAGACAATCAACTAATGAAAAACTGTTTTTT. Its protein is CATSRKRQSTNEKLFF.